This T cell receptor (beta chain) was identified during a study of blood T cell repertoires in COVID-19. Across the study: Whether acute or convalescent, the COVID-19 samples came from the United States, Italy and Spain.

Measured with immunoSEQ multiplex PCR; TCRdb has only the in-frame clones, and not every one. The sample shows fewer than 300,000 clones, about 83% of them seen only once. Per the germline V gene, CDR1 is MNHEY and CDR2 is SVGAGI. Deletions cut 4 bases from V and 4 bases from J, with 4 bases between. The CDR3 is 11 residues long. Material for sequencing was peripheral blood. The rearrangement uses TRBV6-5 and TRBJ2-5; D is unresolved. This clonotype was sampled from a man older than 75 with acute or convalescent COVID-19. CDR3 region: CASSWLETQYF. The CDR3 coding sequence is TGTGCCAGCAGTTGGCTAGAGACCCAGTACTTC.